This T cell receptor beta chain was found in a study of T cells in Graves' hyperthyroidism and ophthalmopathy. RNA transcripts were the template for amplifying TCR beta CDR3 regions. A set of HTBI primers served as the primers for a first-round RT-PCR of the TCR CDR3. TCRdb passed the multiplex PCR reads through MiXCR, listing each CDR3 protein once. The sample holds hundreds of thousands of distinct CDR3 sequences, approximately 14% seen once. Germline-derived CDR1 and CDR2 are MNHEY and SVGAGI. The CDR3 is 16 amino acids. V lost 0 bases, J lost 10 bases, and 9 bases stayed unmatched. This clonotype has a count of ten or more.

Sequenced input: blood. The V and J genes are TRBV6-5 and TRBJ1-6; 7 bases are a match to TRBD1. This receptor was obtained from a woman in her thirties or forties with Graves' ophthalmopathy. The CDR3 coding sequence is TGTGCCAGCAGTTACTCGAGTACAGGGGCAGGGTCACCCCTCCACTTT. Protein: CASSYSSTGAGSPLHF.